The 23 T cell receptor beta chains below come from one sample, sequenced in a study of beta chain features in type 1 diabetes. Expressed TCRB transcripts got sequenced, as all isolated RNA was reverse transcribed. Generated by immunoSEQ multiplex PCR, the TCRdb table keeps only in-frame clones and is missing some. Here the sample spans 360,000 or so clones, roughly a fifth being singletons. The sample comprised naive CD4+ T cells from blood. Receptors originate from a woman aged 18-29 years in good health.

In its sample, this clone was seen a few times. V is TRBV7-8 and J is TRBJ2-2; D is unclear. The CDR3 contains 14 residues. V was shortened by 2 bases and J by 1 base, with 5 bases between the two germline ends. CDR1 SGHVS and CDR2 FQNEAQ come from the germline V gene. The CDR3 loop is CASSLSRNTGELFF. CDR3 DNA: TGTGCCAGCAGCTTATCCAGGAACACCGGGGAGCTGTTTTTT.

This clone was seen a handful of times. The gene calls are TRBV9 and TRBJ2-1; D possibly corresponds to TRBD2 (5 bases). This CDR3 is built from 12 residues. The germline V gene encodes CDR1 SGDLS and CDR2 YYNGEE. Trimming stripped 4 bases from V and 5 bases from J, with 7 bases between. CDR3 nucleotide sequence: TGTGCCAGCAGCCCCGGGGACAATGAGCAGTTCTTC. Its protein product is CASSPGDNEQFF. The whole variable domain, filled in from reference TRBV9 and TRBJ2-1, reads DSGVTQTPKHLITATGQRVTLRCSPRSGDLSVYWYQQSLDQGLQFLIQYYNGEERAKGNILERFSAQQFPDLHSELNLSSLELGDSALYFCASSPGDNEQFFGPGTRLTVL.

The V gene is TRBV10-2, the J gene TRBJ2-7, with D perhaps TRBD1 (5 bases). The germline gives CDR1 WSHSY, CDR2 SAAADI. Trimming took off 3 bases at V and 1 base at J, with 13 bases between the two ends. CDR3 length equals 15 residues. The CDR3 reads CASSDAGSGSYEQYF. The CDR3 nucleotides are TGCGCCAGCAGTGACGCAGGGTCTGGGTCCTACGAGCAGTACTTC.

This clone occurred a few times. The CDR3 here is CASRRDRSQETQYF. The DNA of the CDR3 is TGTGCCAGCAGGAGGGACAGGTCTCAAGAGACCCAGTACTTC. The chain joins TRBV6-1 to TRBJ2-5; 8 bases match TRBD1. V was clipped by 6 bases and J by 2 bases; unmatched bases: 5. Germline V lookup: CDR1 MNHNS, CDR2 SASEGT. The CDR3 has 14 residues.

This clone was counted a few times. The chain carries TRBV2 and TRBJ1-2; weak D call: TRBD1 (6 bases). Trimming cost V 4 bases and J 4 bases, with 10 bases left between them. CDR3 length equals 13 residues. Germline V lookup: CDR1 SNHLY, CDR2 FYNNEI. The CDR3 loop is CASSGGQGYGYTF. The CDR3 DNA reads TGTGCCAGCAGTGGGGGGCAGGGCTATGGCTACACCTTC.

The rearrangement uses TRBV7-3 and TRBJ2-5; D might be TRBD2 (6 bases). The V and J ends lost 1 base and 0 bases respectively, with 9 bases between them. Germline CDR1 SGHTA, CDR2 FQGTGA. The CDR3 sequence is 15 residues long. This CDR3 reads CASSLNSGDQETQYF. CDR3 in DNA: TGTGCCAGCAGCTTAAATTCGGGGGACCAAGAGACCCAGTACTTC.

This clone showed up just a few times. This CDR3 reads CSVEGGSSYNEQFF. The CDR3 bases are TGCAGCGTTGAGGGGGGAAGCTCCTACAATGAGCAGTTCTTC. The V gene is TRBV29-1, the J gene TRBJ2-1; a possible D gene is TRBD2 (6 bases). The CDR3 is 14 amino acids. In germline, CDR1 is SQVTM, CDR2 ANQGSEA. The V gene lost 3 bases and the J gene lost 0 bases, with 9 bases spanning the gap.

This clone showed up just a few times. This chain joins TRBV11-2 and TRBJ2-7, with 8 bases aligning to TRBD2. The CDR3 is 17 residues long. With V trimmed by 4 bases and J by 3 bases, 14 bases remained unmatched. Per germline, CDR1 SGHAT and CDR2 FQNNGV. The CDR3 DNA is TGTGCCAGCAGCTCCGGGAACCGGCTAGCGGGCCTCTACGAGCAGTACTTC. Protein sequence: CASSSGNRLAGLYEQYF.

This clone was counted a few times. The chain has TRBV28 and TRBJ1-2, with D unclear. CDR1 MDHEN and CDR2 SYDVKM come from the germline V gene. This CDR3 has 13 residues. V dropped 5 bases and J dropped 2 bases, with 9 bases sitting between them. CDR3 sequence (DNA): TGTGCCAGCAGTAGGTCAGGAAACTATGGCTACACCTTC. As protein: CASSRSGNYGYTF.

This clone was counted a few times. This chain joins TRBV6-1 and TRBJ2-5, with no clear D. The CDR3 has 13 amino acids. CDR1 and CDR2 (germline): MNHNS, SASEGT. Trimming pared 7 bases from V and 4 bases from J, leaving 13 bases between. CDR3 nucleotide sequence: TGTGCCAGCACGGAGCGACTGGGAGAGACCCAGTACTTC. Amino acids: CASTERLGETQYF.

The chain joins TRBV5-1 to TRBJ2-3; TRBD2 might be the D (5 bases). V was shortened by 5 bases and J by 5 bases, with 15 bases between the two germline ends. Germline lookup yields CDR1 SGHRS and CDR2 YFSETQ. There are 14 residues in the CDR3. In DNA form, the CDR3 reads TGCGCCAGCAGTCCGGACCGACGGGGAGATACGCAGTATTTT. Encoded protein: CASSPDRRGDTQYF.

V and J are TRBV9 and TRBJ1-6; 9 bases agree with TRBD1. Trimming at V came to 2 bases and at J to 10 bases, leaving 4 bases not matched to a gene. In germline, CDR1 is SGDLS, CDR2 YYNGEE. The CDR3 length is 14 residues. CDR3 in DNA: TGTGCCAGCAGCGTCGGGACAGGGTACTCACCCCTCCACTTT. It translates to CASSVGTGYSPLHF.

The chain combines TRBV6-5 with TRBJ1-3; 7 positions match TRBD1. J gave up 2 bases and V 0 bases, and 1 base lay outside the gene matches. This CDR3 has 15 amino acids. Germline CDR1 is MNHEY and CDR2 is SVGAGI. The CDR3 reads CASSYSTGAGNTIYF. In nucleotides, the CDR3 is TGTGCCAGCAGTTACTCTACAGGGGCTGGAAACACCATATATTTT.

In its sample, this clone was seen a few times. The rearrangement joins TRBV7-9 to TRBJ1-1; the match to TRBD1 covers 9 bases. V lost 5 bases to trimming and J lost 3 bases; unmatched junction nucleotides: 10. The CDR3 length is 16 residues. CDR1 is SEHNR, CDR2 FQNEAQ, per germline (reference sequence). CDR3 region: CASSRTGGAEDTEAFF. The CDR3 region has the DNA TGTGCCAGCAGCCGAACAGGGGGCGCAGAGGACACTGAAGCTTTCTTT.

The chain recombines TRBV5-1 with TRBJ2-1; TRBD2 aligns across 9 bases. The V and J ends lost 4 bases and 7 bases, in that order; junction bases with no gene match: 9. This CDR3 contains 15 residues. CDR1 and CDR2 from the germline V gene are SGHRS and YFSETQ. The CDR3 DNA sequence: TGCGCCAGCAGCCCGTTCAAGCGGGAGGCGAATGAGCAGTTCTTC. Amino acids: CASSPFKREANEQFF.

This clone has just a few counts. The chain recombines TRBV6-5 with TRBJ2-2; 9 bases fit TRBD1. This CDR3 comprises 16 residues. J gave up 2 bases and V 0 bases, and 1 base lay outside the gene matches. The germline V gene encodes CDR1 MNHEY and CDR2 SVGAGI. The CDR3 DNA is TGTGCCAGCAGTTACTCAACAGGGGGCAACACCGGGGAGCTGTTTTTT. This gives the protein CASSYSTGGNTGELFF.

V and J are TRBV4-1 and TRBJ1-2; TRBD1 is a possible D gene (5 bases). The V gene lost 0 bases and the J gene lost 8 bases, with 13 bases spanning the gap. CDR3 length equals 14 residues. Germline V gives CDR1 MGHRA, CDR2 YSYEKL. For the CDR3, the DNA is TGCGCCAGCAGCCAAGATAGTGGGGCCGGCGGCTACACCTTC. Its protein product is CASSQDSGAGGYTF.

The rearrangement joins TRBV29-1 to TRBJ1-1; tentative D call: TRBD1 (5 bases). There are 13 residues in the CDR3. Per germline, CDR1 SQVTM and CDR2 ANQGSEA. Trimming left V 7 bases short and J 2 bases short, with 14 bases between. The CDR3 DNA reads TGCAGCGCGACAGACAGCACTAACACTGAAGCTTTCTTT. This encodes CSATDSTNTEAFF.

CDR3 nucleotides: TGTGCCTGCATGCGGATTGAAGCTTTCTTT. It is translated as CACMRIEAFF. The rearrangement joins TRBV30 to TRBJ1-1; D is unclear. The CDR3 runs 10 residues. Trimming cost V 6 bases and J 7 bases, with 9 bases left between them. Looked up from germline, CDR1 is GTSNPN and CDR2 is SVGIG (reference sequence).

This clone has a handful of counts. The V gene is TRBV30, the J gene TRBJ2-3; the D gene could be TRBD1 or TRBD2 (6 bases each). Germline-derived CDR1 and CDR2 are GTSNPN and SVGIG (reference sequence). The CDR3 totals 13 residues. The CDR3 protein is CAWGAGSTDTQYF. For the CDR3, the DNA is TGTGCTTGGGGGGCGGGGAGCACAGATACGCAGTATTTT.

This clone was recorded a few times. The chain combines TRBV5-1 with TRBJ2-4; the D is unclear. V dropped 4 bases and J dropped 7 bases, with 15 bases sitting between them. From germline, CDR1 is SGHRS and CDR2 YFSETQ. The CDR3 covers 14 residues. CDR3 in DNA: TGCGCCAGCAGCGACCTTGCGAACGGGAACATTCAGTACTTC. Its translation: CASSDLANGNIQYF.

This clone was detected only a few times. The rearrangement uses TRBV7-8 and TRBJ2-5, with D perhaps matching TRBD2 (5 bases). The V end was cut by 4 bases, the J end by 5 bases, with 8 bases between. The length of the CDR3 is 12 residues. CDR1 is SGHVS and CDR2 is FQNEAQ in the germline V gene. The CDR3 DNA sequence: TGTGCCAGCAGCTGGGAGAGCGAGACCCAGTACTTC. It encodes CASSWESETQYF. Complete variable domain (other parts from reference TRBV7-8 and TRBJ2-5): GAGVSQSPRYKVAKRGQDVALRCDPISGHVSLFWYQQALGQGPEFLTYFQNEAQLDKSGLPSDRFFAERPEGSVSTLKIQRTQQEDSAVYLCASSWESETQYFGPGTRLLVL.

In nucleotides, the CDR3 is TGTGCCAGCACGGTTGGGGCTAGGGTACGGGAGCTGTTTTTT. It codes for CASTVGARVRELFF. The chain joins TRBV2 to TRBJ2-2; tentative D call: TRBD1 (5 bases). Germline V gene sequence: CDR1 SNHLY, CDR2 FYNNEI. The CDR3 contains 14 residues. V lost 7 bases to trimming and J lost 9 bases, with 18 bases between them.